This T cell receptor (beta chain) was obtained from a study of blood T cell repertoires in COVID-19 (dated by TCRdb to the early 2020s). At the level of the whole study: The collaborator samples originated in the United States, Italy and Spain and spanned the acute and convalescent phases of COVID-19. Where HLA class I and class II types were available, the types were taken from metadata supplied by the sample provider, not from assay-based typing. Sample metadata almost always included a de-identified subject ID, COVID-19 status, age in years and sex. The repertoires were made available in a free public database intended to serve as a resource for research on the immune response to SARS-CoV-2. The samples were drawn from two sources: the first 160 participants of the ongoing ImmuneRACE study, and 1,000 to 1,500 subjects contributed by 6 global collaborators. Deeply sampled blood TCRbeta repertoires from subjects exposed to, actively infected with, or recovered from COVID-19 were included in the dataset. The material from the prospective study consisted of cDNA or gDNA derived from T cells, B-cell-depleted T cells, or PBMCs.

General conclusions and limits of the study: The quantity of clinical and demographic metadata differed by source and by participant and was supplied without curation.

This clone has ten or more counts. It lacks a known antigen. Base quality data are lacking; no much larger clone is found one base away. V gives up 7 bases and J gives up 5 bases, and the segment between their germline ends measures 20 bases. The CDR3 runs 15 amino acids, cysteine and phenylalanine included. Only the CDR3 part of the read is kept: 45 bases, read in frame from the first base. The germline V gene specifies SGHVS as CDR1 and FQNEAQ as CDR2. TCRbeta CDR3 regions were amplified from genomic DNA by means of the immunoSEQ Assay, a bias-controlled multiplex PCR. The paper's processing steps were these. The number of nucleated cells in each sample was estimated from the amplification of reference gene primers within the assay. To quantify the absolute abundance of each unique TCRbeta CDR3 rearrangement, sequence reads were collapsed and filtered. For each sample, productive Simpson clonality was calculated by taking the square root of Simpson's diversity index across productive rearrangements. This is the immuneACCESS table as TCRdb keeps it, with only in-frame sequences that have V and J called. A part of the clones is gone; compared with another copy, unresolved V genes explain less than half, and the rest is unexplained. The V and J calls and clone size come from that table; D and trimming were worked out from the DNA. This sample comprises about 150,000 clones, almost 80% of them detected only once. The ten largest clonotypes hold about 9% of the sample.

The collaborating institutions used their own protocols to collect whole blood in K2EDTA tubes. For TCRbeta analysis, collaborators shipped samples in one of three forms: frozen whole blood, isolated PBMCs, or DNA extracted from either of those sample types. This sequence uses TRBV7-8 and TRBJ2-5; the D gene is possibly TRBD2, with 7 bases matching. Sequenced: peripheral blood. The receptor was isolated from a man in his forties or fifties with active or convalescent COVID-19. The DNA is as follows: TGTGCCAGCAAAAGGGGGAGGGGCGAAGGGGAGACCCAGTACTTC. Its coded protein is CASKRGRGEGETQYF.